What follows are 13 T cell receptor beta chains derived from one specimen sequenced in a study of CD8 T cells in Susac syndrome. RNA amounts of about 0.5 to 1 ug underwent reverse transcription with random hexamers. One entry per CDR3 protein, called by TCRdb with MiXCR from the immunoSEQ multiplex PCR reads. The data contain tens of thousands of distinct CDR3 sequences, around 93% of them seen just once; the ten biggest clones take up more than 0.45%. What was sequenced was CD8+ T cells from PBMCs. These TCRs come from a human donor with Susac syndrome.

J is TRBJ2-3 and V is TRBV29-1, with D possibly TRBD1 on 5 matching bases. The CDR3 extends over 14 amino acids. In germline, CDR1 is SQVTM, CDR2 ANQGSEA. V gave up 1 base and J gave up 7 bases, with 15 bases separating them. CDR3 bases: TGCAGCGTTGAAGGGAGCAGGGTTGTCAATACGCAGTATTTT. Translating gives CSVEGSRVVNTQYF.

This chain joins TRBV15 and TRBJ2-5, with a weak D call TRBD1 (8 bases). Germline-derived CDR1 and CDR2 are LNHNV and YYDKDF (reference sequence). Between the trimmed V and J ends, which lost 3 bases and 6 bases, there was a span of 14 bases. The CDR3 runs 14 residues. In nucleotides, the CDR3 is TGTGCCACCAGCAGTGACAGGGGAGGGAAGACCCAGTACTTC. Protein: CATSSDRGGKTQYF.

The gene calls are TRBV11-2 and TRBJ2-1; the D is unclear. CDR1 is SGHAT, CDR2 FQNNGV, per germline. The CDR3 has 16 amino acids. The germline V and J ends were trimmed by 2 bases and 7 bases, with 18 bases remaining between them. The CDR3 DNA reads TGTGCCAGCAGCTTATGGGTGAACGGGCCTCCTAATGAGCAGTTCTTC. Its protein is CASSLWVNGPPNEQFF.

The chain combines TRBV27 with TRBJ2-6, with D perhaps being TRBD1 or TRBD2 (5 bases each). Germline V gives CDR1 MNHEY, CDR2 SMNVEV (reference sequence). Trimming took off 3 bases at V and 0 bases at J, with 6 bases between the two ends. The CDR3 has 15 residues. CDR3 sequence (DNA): TGTGCCAGCAGTTTGGGGACCTCTGGGGCCAACGTCCTGACTTTC. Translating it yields CASSLGTSGANVLTF.

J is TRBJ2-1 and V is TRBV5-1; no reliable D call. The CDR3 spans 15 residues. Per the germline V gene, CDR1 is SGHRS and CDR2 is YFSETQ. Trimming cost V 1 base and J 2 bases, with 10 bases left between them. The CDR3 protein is CASSLNGPTYNEQFF. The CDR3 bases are TGCGCCAGCAGCTTGAACGGACCGACCTACAATGAGCAGTTCTTC.

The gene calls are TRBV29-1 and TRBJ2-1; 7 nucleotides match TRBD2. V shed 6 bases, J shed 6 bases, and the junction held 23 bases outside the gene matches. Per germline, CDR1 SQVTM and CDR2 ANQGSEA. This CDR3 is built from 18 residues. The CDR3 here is CSVLAGELTKEGLNEQFF. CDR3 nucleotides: TGCAGCGTATTGGCGGGAGAATTGACTAAGGAAGGGCTCAATGAGCAGTTCTTC.

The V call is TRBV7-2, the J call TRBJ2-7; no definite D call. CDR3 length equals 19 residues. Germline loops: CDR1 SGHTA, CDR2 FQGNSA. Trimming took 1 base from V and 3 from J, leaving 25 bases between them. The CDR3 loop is CASSLGIGYEFGFDYEQYF. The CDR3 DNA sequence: TGTGCCAGCAGCTTAGGTATTGGGTACGAGTTCGGTTTCGACTACGAGCAGTACTTC.

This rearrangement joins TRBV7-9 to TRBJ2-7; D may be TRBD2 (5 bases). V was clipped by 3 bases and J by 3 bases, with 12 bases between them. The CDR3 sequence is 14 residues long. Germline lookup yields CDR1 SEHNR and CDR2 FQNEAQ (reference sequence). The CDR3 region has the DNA TGTGCCAGCAGCTTGAGTAGCGACGGCTACGAGCAGTACTTC. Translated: CASSLSSDGYEQYF.

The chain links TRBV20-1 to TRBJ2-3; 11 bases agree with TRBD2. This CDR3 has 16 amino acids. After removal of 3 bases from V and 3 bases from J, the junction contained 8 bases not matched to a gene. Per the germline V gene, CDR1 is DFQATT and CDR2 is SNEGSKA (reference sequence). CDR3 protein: CSASSLGLAETDTQYF. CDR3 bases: TGCAGTGCTAGCTCCCTGGGACTAGCGGAGACAGATACGCAGTATTTT.

CDR3 sequence reads: CASSPQGSGELFF. As DNA, the CDR3 is TGTGCCAGCAGTCCACAGGGATCCGGGGAGCTGTTTTTT. The genes are TRBV3-1 and TRBJ2-2, with TRBD1 as a possible D gene (6 bases). Germline assignment: CDR1 LGHDT and CDR2 YNNKEL (reference sequence). The CDR3 totals 13 residues. V was pared by 6 bases and J by 6 bases, with 11 bases between.

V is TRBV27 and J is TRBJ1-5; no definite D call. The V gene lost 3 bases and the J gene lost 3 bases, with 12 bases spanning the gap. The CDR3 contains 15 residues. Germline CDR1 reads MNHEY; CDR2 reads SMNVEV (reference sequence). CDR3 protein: CASSLSGQINQPQHF. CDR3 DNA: TGTGCCAGCAGTTTGAGTGGGCAGATCAATCAGCCCCAGCATTTT.

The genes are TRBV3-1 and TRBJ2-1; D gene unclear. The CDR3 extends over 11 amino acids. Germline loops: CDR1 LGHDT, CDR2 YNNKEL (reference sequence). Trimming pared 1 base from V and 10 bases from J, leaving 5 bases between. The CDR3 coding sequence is TGTGCCAGCAGCCAAGGCTACGAGCAGTTCTTC. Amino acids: CASSQGYEQFF.

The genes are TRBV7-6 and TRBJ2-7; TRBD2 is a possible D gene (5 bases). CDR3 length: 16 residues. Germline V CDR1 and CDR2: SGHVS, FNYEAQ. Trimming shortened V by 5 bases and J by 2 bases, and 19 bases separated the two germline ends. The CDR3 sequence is CASSPHWTAPTYEQYF. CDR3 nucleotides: TGTGCCAGCAGCCCACATTGGACTGCCCCAACCTACGAGCAGTACTTC.